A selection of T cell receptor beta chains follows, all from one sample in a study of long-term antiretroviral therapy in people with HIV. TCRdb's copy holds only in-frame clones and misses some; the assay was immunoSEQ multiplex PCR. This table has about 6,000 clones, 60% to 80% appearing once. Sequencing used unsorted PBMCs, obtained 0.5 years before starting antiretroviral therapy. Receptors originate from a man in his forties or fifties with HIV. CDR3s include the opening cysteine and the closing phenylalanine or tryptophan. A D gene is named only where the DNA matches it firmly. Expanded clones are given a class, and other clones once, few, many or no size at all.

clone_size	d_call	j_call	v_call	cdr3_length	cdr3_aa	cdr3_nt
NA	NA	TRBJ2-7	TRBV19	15	CASSEVAVSSYEQYF	TGTGCCAGTAGCGAAGTGGCAGTCAGCTCCTACGAGCAGTACTTC
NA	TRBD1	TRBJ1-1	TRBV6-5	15	CASSYETGVGTEAFF	TGTGCCAGCAGTTACGAGACAGGGGTCGGGACTGAAGCTTTCTTT
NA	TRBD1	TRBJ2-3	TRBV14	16	CASSHPRGQGTDTQYF	TGTGCCAGCAGCCACCCCCGGGGACAGGGAACAGATACGCAGTATTTT
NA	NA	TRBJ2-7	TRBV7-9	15	CASSPGQGGSYEQYF	TGTGCCAGCAGCCCCGGGCAGGGGGGCTCCTACGAGCAGTACTTC
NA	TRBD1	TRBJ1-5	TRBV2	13	CASSGDREKPQHF	TGTGCCAGCAGTGGGGACAGGGAGAAGCCCCAGCATTTT
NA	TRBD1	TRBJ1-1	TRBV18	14	CASSPGQGGTEAFF	TGTGCCAGCTCACCTGGACAGGGAGGGACTGAAGCTTTCTTT
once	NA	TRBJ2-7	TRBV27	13	CASSFDSSYEQYF	TGTGCCAGCAGTTTTGACTCCTCCTACGAGCAGTACTTC
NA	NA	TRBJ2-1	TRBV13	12	CASSIRYNEQFF	TGTGCCAGCAGCATCAGATACAATGAGCAGTTCTTC
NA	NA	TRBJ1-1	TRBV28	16	CASSFGGAGLNTEAFF	TGTGCCAGCAGTTTCGGAGGTGCAGGACTGAACACTGAAGCTTTCTTT
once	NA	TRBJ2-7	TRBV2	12	CASSEGTYEQYF	TGTGCCAGCAGTGAAGGGACCTACGAGCAGTACTTC
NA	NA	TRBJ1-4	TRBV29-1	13	CSVEDPQGGKLFF	TGCAGCGTTGAAGATCCACAGGGTGGAAAACTGTTTTTT
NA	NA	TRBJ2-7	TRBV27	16	CASSFTGRGPSYEQYF	TGTGCCAGCAGTTTTACAGGGAGAGGTCCTTCCTACGAGCAGTACTTC
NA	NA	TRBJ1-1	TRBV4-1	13	CASSHLVNTEAFF	TGCGCCAGCAGCCATTTGGTGAACACTGAAGCTTTCTTT
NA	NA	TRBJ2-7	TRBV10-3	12	CAISTAGYEQYF	TGTGCCATCAGTACGGCGGGGTACGAGCAGTACTTC
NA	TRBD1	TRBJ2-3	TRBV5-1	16	CASRKVGQGITDTQYF	TGCGCCAGCAGAAAGGTAGGACAGGGGATCACAGATACGCAGTATTTT
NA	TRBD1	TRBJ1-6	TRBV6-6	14	CASSYVGQEEPLHF	TGTGCCAGCAGTTACGTCGGACAGGAAGAACCCCTCCACTTT
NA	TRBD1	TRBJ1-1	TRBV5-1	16	CASSPTWTGTNTEAFF	TGCGCCAGCAGCCCTACCTGGACAGGGACGAACACTGAAGCTTTCTTT
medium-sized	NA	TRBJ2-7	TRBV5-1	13	CASSLGAGYEQYF	TGCGCCAGCAGCTTGGGGGCAGGCTACGAGCAGTACTTC
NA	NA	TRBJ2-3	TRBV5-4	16	CASSLWAGVSTDTQYF	TGTGCCAGCAGCTTGTGGGCCGGGGTCTCGACAGATACGCAGTATTTT
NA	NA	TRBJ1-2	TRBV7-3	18	CASSLTGGFQVPPYGYTF	TGTGCCAGCAGCTTAACGGGCGGGTTCCAGGTACCACCCTATGGCTACACCTTC
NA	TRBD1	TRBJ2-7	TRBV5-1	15	CASSLGGQGSNEQYF	TGCGCCAGCAGCTTGGGGGGACAGGGGTCCAACGAGCAGTACTTC
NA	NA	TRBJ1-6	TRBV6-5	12	CASRGPGSPLHF	TGTGCCAGCAGAGGACCTGGTTCACCCCTCCACTTT
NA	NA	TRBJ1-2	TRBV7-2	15	CASSSTSGARGGYTF	TGTGCCAGCAGCTCCACCTCGGGGGCGAGGGGGGGCTACACCTTC
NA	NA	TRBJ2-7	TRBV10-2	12	CASTEQDSEQYF	TGCGCCAGCACGGAACAGGACTCCGAGCAGTACTTC
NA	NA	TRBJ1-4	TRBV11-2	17	CASSFPSGGRGREKLFF	TGTGCCAGCAGCTTCCCCTCCGGGGGAAGGGGGAGGGAAAAACTGTTTTTT
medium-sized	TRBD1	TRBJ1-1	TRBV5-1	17	CASRGDREAGLDTEAFF	TGCGCCAGCAGGGGAGACAGGGAGGCGGGTTTAGACACTGAAGCTTTCTTT
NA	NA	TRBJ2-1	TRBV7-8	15	CASSLDGADYNEQFF	TGTGCCAGCAGCTTAGATGGGGCAGACTACAATGAGCAGTTCTTC
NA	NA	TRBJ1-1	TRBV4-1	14	CASSQVGGGPEAFF	TGCGCCAGCAGCCAAGTGGGGGGGGGTCCTGAAGCTTTCTTT
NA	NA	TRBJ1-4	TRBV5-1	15	CASSPGEATNEKLFF	TGCGCCAGCAGCCCGGGGGAGGCAACTAATGAAAAACTGTTTTTT
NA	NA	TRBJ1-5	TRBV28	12	CASITGNQPQHF	TGTGCCAGCATCACGGGGAACCAGCCCCAGCATTTT
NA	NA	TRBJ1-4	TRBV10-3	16	CAISDNSRGTYEKLFF	TGTGCCATCAGTGATAATAGTCGTGGGACGTATGAAAAACTGTTTTTT
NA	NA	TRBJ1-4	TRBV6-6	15	CASRRNFGVIEKLFF	TGTGCCAGCAGACGGAATTTTGGTGTTATTGAAAAACTGTTTTTT
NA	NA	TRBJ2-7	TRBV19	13	CASSGTVSYEQYF	TGTGCCAGTAGTGGGACGGTCTCCTACGAGCAGTACTTC
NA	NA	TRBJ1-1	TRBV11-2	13	CASREQGGSEAFF	TGTGCCAGCAGAGAACAGGGTGGGTCTGAAGCTTTCTTT
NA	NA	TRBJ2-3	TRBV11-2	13	CASSVRGGDTQYF	TGTGCCAGCAGTGTCAGGGGTGGGGATACGCAGTATTTT
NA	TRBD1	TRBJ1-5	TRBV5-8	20	CASSLAASDRVLYSNQPQHF	TGTGCCAGCAGCTTGGCCGCGAGCGACAGGGTCCTATATAGCAATCAGCCCCAGCATTTT
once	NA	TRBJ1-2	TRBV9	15	CASSTFGSANYGYTF	TGTGCCAGCAGCACTTTTGGCAGTGCCAACTATGGCTACACCTTC
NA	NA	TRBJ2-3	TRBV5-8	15	CASSQGSWGTDTQYF	TGTGCCAGCAGCCAAGGATCCTGGGGCACAGATACGCAGTATTTT
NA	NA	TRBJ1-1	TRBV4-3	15	CASSQDAGGSTEAFF	TGCGCCAGCAGCCAAGATGCGGGGGGCTCCACTGAAGCTTTCTTT
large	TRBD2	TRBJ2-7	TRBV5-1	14	CASSWTSGDDEQYF	TGCGCCAGCAGCTGGACTAGCGGAGACGACGAGCAGTACTTC
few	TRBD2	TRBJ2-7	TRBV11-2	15	CASSLGTSGGLEQYF	TGTGCCAGCAGCTTGGGGACTAGCGGGGGTCTCGAGCAGTACTTC
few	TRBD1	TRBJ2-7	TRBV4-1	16	CASSQEGRGSAYEQYF	TGCGCCAGCAGCCAAGAAGGCAGGGGGTCAGCCTACGAGCAGTACTTC
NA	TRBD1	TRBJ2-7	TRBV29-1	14	CSVEEGDRGYEQYF	TGCAGCGTTGAAGAGGGTGACAGGGGCTACGAGCAGTACTTC
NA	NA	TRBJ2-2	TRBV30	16	CAWSRVLSLNTGELFF	TGTGCCTGGAGTAGGGTCCTTTCATTAAACACCGGGGAGCTGTTTTTT
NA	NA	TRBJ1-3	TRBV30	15	CAWSSTERSGNTIYF	TGTGCCTGGAGTAGTACGGAGCGCTCTGGAAACACCATATATTTT
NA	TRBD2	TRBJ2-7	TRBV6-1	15	CASSEARAGAYEQYF	TGTGCCAGCAGTGAAGCTCGGGCGGGGGCCTACGAGCAGTACTTC
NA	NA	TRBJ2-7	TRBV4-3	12	CASSQATYEQYF	TGCGCCAGCAGCCAGGCGACCTACGAGCAGTACTTC
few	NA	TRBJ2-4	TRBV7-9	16	CASSPSSGVDKNIQYF	TGTGCCAGCAGCCCTTCAAGCGGAGTGGACAAAAACATTCAGTACTTC
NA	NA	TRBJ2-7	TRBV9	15	CASSVNAASSYEQYF	TGTGCCAGCAGCGTAAATGCAGCCAGCTCCTACGAGCAGTACTTC
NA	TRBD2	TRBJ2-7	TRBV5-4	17	CASSLFVTGGPPDEQYF	TGTGCCAGCAGCTTGTTCGTTACGGGGGGGCCTCCGGACGAGCAGTACTTC
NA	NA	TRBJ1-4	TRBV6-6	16	CASSYSIGAPDEKLFF	TGTGCCAGCAGTTACTCGATAGGGGCGCCGGATGAAAAACTGTTTTTT
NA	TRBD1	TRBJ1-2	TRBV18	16	CASSPVTGGAYYGYTF	TGTGCCAGCTCACCAGTTACAGGGGGCGCGTACTATGGCTACACCTTC
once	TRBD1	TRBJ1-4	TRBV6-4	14	CASSNGTANEKLFF	TGTGCCAGCAGCAACGGGACAGCTAATGAAAAACTGTTTTTT
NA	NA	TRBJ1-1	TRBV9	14	CASSVEWMNTEAFF	TGTGCCAGCAGCGTAGAGTGGATGAACACTGAAGCTTTCTTT
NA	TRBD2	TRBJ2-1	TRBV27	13	CASSLWLGGEQFF	TGTGCCAGCAGTTTATGGCTGGGGGGGGAGCAGTTCTTC
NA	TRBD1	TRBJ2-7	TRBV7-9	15	CASAYRDRGEYEQYF	TGTGCCAGCGCCTACCGGGACAGGGGAGAATACGAGCAGTACTTC
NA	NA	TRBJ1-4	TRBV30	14	CAWSIPGVNEKLFF	TGTGCCTGGAGTATCCCAGGGGTAAATGAAAAACTGTTTTTT
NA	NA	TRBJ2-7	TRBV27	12	CASSRSGGEQYF	TGTGCCAGCAGTAGATCGGGCGGCGAGCAGTACTTC